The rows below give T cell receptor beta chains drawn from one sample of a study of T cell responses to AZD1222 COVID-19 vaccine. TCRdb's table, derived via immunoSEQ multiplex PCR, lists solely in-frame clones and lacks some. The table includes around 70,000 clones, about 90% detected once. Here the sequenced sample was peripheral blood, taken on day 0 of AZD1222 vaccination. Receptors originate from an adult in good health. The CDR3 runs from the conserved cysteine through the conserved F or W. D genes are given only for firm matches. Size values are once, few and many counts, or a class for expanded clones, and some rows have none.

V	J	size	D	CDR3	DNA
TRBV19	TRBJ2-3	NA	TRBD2	CASSIDGLAGPTQYF	TGTGCCAGTAGTATAGATGGGCTAGCGGGACCTACGCAGTATTTT
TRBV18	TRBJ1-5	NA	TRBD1	CASSRDRVDQPQHF	TGTGCCAGCTCCCGAGACAGGGTCGATCAGCCCCAGCATTTT
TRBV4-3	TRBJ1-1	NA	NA	CASSQPGLNTEAFF	TGCGCCAGCAGCCAACCAGGGTTGAACACTGAAGCTTTCTTT
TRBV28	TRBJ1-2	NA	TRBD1	CASGVGQGYYGYTF	TGTGCCAGCGGTGTGGGACAGGGATACTATGGCTACACCTTC
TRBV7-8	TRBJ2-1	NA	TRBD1	CASSWGQGTNNEQFF	TGTGCCAGCAGTTGGGGACAGGGGACCAACAATGAGCAGTTCTTC
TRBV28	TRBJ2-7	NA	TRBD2	CASSLRGTSGGEQYF	TGTGCCAGCAGTTTACGGGGGACTAGCGGAGGGGAGCAGTACTTC
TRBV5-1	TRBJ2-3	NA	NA	CASSLLGRGTDTQYF	TGCGCCAGCAGCTTGTTGGGCAGGGGTACAGATACGCAGTATTTT
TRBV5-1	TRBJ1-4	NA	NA	CASSSNNNRANEKLFF	TGCGCCAGCAGCTCCAACAACAATCGGGCTAATGAAAAACTGTTTTTT
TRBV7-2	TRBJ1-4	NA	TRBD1	CASSLDRGNEKLFF	TGTGCCAGCAGCCTGGACAGGGGCAATGAAAAACTGTTTTTT
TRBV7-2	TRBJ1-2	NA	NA	CASSLAFGYGYTF	TGTGCCAGCAGCTTAGCGTTTGGGTATGGCTACACCTTC
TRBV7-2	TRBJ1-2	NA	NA	CASSPIGEGPHDYGYTF	TGTGCCAGCAGCCCCATTGGGGAGGGGCCCCATGACTATGGCTACACCTTC
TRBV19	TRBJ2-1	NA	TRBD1	CASSNTGAPFGREQFF	TGTGCCAGTAGTAACACAGGGGCTCCGTTCGGGCGTGAGCAGTTCTTC
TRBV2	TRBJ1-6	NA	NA	CASRARGVDSPLHF	TGTGCCAGCAGGGCCAGGGGAGTAGATTCACCCCTCCACTTT
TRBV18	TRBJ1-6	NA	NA	CASSPRTQNNSPLHF	TGTGCCAGCTCACCGAGAACACAGAATAATTCACCCCTCCACTTT
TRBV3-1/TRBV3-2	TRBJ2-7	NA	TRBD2	CASSLSSGSGRLDF	TGTGCCAGCAGCCTATCTAGTGGAAGCGGGAGACTGGACTTC
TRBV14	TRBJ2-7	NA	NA	CASSQDEALPYEQYF	TGTGCCAGCAGCCAAGACGAGGCCTTACCCTACGAGCAGTACTTC
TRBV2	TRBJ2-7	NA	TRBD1	CASSRDRVGEQYF	TGTGCCAGCAGCCGGGACAGGGTTGGCGAGCAGTACTTC
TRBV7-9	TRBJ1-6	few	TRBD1	CASSGTDYNSPLHF	TGTGCCAGCAGCGGGACAGACTATAATTCACCCCTCCACTTT
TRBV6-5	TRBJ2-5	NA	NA	CASSMGGSNQETQYF	TGTGCCAGCTCAATGGGGGGCAGTAACCAAGAGACCCAGTACTTC
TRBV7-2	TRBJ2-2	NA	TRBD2	CASSSSGKVTGELFF	TGTGCCAGCAGCTCTAGCGGGAAGGTCACCGGGGAGCTGTTTTTT
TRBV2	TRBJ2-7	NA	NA	CASSDAGTAFILYEQYF	TGTGCCAGCAGTGATGCGGGGACAGCTTTTATCCTTTACGAGCAGTACTTC
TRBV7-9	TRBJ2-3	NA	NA	CASSVPQGASTDTQYF	TGTGCCAGCAGCGTTCCTCAGGGAGCGAGCACAGATACGCAGTATTTT
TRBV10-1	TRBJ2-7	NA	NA	CASSEGIPYEQYF	TGCGCCAGCAGTGAGGGAATACCCTACGAGCAGTACTTC
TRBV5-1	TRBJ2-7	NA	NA	CASSHLGASGYEQYF	TGCGCCAGCAGCCATCTTGGCGCTAGTGGATACGAGCAGTACTTC
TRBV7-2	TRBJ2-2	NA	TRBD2	CASSLVPSGSAGELFF	TGTGCCAGCAGCTTAGTTCCTAGCGGGAGCGCCGGGGAGCTGTTTTTT
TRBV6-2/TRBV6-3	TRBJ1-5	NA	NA	CASSISFWTAYSNQPQHF	TGTGCCAGCAGCATTAGTTTCTGGACAGCATATAGCAATCAGCCCCAGCATTTT
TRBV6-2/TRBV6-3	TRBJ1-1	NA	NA	CASSYGSVMNTEAFF	TGTGCCAGCAGTTATGGGTCAGTCATGAACACTGAAGCTTTCTTT
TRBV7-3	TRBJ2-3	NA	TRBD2	CASSSSGGGDTQYF	TGTGCCAGCAGCTCTAGCGGGGGTGGAGATACGCAGTATTTT
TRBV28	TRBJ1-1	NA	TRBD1	CASSYPGQSNTEAFF	TGTGCCAGCAGTTACCCGGGACAGTCGAACACTGAAGCTTTCTTT
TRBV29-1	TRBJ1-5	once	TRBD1	CSVVDRGGNQPQHF	TGCAGCGTTGTAGACAGGGGGGGCAATCAGCCCCAGCATTTT
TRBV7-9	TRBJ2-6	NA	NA	CASSLGAGANVLTF	TGTGCCAGCAGCCTCGGGGCCGGGGCCAACGTCCTGACTTTC
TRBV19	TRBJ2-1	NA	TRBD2	CASRFWEGPNNEQFF	TGTGCCAGTAGATTTTGGGAGGGCCCGAACAATGAGCAGTTCTTC
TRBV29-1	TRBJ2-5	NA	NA	CSVEAPGLKETQYF	TGCAGCGTTGAGGCACCGGGACTCAAAGAGACCCAGTACTTC
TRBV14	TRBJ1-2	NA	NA	CASSQGGSSNYGYTF	TGTGCCAGCAGCCAAGGTGGCAGTTCTAACTATGGCTACACCTTC
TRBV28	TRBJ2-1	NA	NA	CASSFTKLTEQFF	TGTGCCAGCAGTTTTACTAAGTTGACTGAGCAGTTCTTC
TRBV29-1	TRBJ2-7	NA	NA	CSVVSQRLTYEQYF	TGCAGCGTAGTTAGCCAGCGGTTAACCTACGAGCAGTACTTC
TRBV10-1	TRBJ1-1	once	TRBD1	CASSVTGVGTEAFF	TGCGCCAGCAGTGTTACAGGGGTGGGCACTGAAGCTTTCTTT
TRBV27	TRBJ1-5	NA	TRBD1	CASSSKRDRGDVSNQPQHF	TGTGCCAGCAGTTCAAAACGGGACAGGGGTGATGTAAGCAATCAGCCCCAGCATTTT
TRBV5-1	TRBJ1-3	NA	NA	CASSNRDSGNTIYF	TGCGCCAGCAGCAACAGGGATTCTGGAAACACCATATATTTT
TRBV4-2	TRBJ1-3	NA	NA	CASSQLIFGSGNTIYF	TGTGCCAGCAGCCAATTAATCTTTGGCTCTGGAAACACCATATATTTT
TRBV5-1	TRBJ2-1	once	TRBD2	CASSFLAGGLNEQFF	TGCGCCAGCAGCTTTCTAGCGGGAGGTTTGAATGAGCAGTTCTTC
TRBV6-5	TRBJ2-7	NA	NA	CASSYRGRPYEQYF	TGTGCCAGCAGTTACCGAGGCAGGCCCTACGAGCAGTACTTC
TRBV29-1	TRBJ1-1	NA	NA	CSVEILTVNTEAFF	TGCAGCGTTGAAATCTTGACAGTGAACACTGAAGCTTTCTTT
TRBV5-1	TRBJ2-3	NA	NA	CASSLAFGDTQYF	TGCGCCAGCAGCTTGGCCTTTGGAGATACGCAGTATTTT
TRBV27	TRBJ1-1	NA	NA	CASSLSGFHTEAFF	TGTGCCAGCAGTTTATCGGGTTTCCACACTGAAGCTTTCTTT
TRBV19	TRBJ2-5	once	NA	CASSIFPGALQETQYF	TGTGCCAGTAGTATTTTCCCGGGGGCGCTCCAAGAGACCCAGTACTTC
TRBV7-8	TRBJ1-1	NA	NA	CASSFRVNTEAFF	TGTGCCAGCAGCTTCAGGGTGAACACTGAAGCTTTCTTT
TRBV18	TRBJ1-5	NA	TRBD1	CASSWTGDQPQHF	TGTGCCAGCTCCTGGACAGGGGATCAGCCCCAGCATTTT
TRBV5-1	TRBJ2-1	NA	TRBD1	CASRGTDYNEQFF	TGCGCCAGCAGGGGGACAGATTACAATGAGCAGTTCTTC
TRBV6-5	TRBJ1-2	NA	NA	CASRLTQNYGYTF	TGTGCCAGTCGATTGACCCAAAACTATGGCTACACCTTC